This TCR beta chain was identified during a study of T cell responses to AZD1222 COVID-19 vaccine. Findings and limits, study-wide: Donors, mostly white British, included more females; clonal diversity was possibly underestimated. Just six AZD1222 recipients were seropositive at baseline.

CDR3 size: 15 residues. V dropped 6 bases and J dropped 1 base, with 15 bases sitting between them. The germline gives CDR1 MNHEY, CDR2 SVGAGI. Remarks on this clone: Its antigen is currently unknown.

The method was immunoSEQ multiplex PCR; TCRdb's version includes in-frame clones alone and lacks a portion of them. This sample carries roughly 200,000 clones, around 88% of them seen once, and the ten largest clones take over 6%. The sample was peripheral blood, taken on day 0 of AZD1222 vaccination. This chain uses TRBV6-5 with TRBJ1-1, with TRBD1 as a possible D gene (5 bases). The TCR comes from an adult in good health. CDR3 protein: CASRGMGPGNTEAFF. In DNA form, the CDR3 reads TGTGCCAGCAGGGGGATGGGGCCGGGGAACACTGAAGCTTTCTTT.